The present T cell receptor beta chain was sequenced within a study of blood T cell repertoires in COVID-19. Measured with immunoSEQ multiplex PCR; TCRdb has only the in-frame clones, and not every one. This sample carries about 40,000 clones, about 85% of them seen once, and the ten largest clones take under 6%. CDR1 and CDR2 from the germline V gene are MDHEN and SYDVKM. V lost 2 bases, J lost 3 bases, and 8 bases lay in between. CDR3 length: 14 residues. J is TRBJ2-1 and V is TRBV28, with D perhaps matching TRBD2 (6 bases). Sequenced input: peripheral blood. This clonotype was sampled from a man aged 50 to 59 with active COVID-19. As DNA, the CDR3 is TGTGCCAGCAGTTTAATAGCGGACTACAATGAGCAGTTCTTC. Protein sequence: CASSLIADYNEQFF.